A few counts support the clone carrying this T cell receptor (beta chain). As yet, its antigen is unknown. Sorted libraries drew on around 1 million CD4+ or CD8+ T cells. These data are taken from a study of neurological immune-mediated disorders. From 15-18 subjects, each sequencing run yielded over 170 million TCR-beta sequences. One entry per CDR3 protein, called by TCRdb with MiXCR from the 5' RACE reads. The sample includes about 19,000 distinct CDR3 sequences, 7.5% seen only once; the top ten take about a sixth. Study-level findings and limits: While HTLV-1-associated myelopathy showed the greatest TCR clonal expansion, multiple sclerosis showed the least, falling below healthy controls. None of the CDR3 amino acid sequences of expanded clones were shared across subjects, and this suggested private repertoires in all groups.

The germline V and J ends were trimmed by 5 bases and 2 bases, with 19 bases remaining between them. From germline, CDR1 is MDHEN and CDR2 SYDVKM. The CDR3 sequence is 16 residues long. This clonotype was obtained from a woman in her thirties with HTLV-1-associated myelopathy (HAM/TSP). What was sequenced was CD8+ T cells from blood. The chain carries TRBV28 and TRBJ2-7, with D maybe TRBD1 (5 bases). CDR3 residues: CASSPLKTVRAYEQYF. DNA for the CDR3: TGTGCCAGCAGTCCTCTAAAAACAGTCAGGGCCTACGAGCAGTACTTC. The full variable domain, with the rest looked up from reference TRBV28 and TRBJ2-7, is DVKVTQSSRYLVKRTGEKVFLECVQDMDHENMFWYRQDPGLGLRLIYFSYDVKMKEKGDIPEGYSVSREKKERFSLILESASTNQTSMYLCASSPLKTVRAYEQYFGPGTRLTVT.